One sample yielded the 12 T cell receptor beta chains listed below, sequenced in a study of blood T cell repertoires in COVID-19. Generated by immunoSEQ multiplex PCR, the TCRdb table keeps only in-frame clones and is missing some. The sample contains a few hundred thousand clones, 85% to 90% of which appear only once. What was sequenced was peripheral blood. These receptors all stem from a woman aged 60-75 years with COVID-19, enrolled during active disease.

The V gene is TRBV7-6, the J gene TRBJ1-6, with unresolved D. V was pared by 1 base and J by 6 bases, with 13 bases between. CDR1 and CDR2 (germline): SGHVS, FNYEAQ. This CDR3 has 16 amino acids. Here the CDR3 DNA reads TGTGCCAGCAGCTTAGAGGTGAAGGAGGCTAATTCACCCCTCCACTTT. This encodes CASSLEVKEANSPLHF.

This clone appeared a few times. The chain recombines TRBV18 with TRBJ1-2, with no clear D. Germline CDR1 and CDR2: KGHSH and LQKENI. This CDR3 has 13 residues. V was cut by 3 bases and J by 8 bases, with 13 bases left in between. DNA of the CDR3: TGTGCCAGCTCACCCGGAGGGTTGGAAGGCTACACCTTC. Translation: CASSPGGLEGYTF.

The rearrangement joins TRBV5-1 to TRBJ1-1; possibly TRBD1 for D (6 bases). The V and J ends lost 1 base and 4 bases respectively, with 11 bases between them. CDR3 size: 14 residues. The germline V gene encodes CDR1 SGHRS and CDR2 YFSETQ. CDR3 in DNA: TGCGCCAGCAGCTTGCAGGGGATGGGCACTGAAGCTTTCTTT. Translating gives CASSLQGMGTEAFF.

V is TRBV9 and J is TRBJ2-1, with TRBD2 as a possible D gene (6 bases). With 4 bases removed from V and 15 bases from J, the gap between germline ends came to 17 bases. This CDR3 is built from 12 residues. The germline CDR1 and CDR2 sequences are SGDLS and YYNGEE. The CDR3 DNA reads TGTGCCAGCAGCATGGAGGGGCGGGAACGGTTCTTC. Translating gives CASSMEGRERFF.

This chain links TRBV4-3 with TRBJ2-3; weak D call: TRBD1 (6 bases). This CDR3 spans 15 amino acids. Germline lookup yields CDR1 LGHNA and CDR2 YSLEER. V was shortened by 4 bases and J by 0 bases, with 11 bases between the two germline ends. The CDR3 DNA follows: TGCGCCAGCAGCCTTCAGGGGTATAGCACAGATACGCAGTATTTT. Its protein is CASSLQGYSTDTQYF.

The chain recombines TRBV20-1 with TRBJ1-4; D call uncertain. This CDR3 contains 11 residues. Germline V gene data show CDR1 as DFQATT and CDR2 as SNEGSKA (reference sequence). CDR3 sequence (DNA): TGCAGCGGGTATGGTAATGAAAAACTGTTTTTT. Translated, it gives CSGYGNEKLFF.

The chain links TRBV9 to TRBJ1-6, with D maybe TRBD1 (6 bases). This CDR3 comprises 15 residues. Germline loops: CDR1 SGDLS, CDR2 YYNGEE. Trimming removed 1 base from V and 6 bases from J, with 11 bases in between. CDR3 bases: TGTGCCAGCAGCGTACGACAAGGGGGTAATTCACCCCTCCACTTT. The encoded protein is CASSVRQGGNSPLHF.

This chain joins TRBV5-1 and TRBJ2-2, with D perhaps matching TRBD1 (6 bases). Germline assignment: CDR1 SGHRS and CDR2 YFSETQ. V lost 2 bases, J lost 6 bases, and 14 bases lay in between. The CDR3 has 15 residues. The CDR3 region has the DNA TGCGCCAGCAGCTTTGGACCGGCAGGGGCCGGGGAGCTGTTTTTT. The encoded protein is CASSFGPAGAGELFF.

The gene calls are TRBV4-3 and TRBJ2-7; 12 bases map to TRBD2. V shed 0 bases and J 3 bases; nucleotides not matched to a gene: 12. The CDR3 is made up of 19 amino acids. From germline, CDR1 is LGHNA and CDR2 YSLEER. CDR3 protein: CASSQDPPLAGGQGYEQYF. The CDR3 nucleotides read TGCGCCAGCAGCCAAGATCCGCCGCTAGCGGGAGGGCAGGGCTACGAGCAGTACTTC.

The V and J genes are TRBV27 and TRBJ2-7; 14 bases line up with TRBD2. Germline V gives CDR1 MNHEY, CDR2 SMNVEV (reference sequence). CDR3 length: 16 residues. Losses at the gene ends were 2 bases for V and 6 bases for J; bases not matched to a gene: 6. This CDR3 is CASSLQGLAGVGEQYF. In DNA, the CDR3 is TGTGCCAGCAGTTTACAGGGACTAGCGGGAGTCGGCGAGCAGTACTTC.

The gene calls are TRBV30 and TRBJ2-7; possible D gene TRBD2, 5 bases. The V and J ends lost 1 base and 7 bases respectively, with 23 bases between them. Germline V lookup: CDR1 GTSNPN, CDR2 SVGIG (reference sequence). The CDR3 covers 16 residues. CDR3 sequence reads: CAWSGTGRTLRLEQYF. The CDR3 nucleotides read TGTGCCTGGAGTGGAACCGGACGGACTTTACGTTTAGAGCAGTACTTC.

The chain carries TRBV5-4 and TRBJ1-4; 8 bases are shared with TRBD1. This CDR3 contains 13 residues. J lost 7 bases, V lost 4 bases, and 3 bases had no gene match. Looked up from germline, CDR1 is SGHNT and CDR2 is YYREEE (reference sequence). The CDR3 nucleotides read TGTGCCAGCAGCATAGGACAGGGTGAAAAACTGTTTTTT. Protein: CASSIGQGEKLFF.